The 19 T cell receptor beta chains below all came from one sample that was sequenced in a study of vaccination and CD4 T cells after COVID-19. Treatment given: approximately 9-day PBMC culture with coronavirus spike peptide pools or control peptides (ViraFEST assay). Oncomine TCR Beta short-read sequencing was applied to DNA from cultured CD4+ T cells. One entry per CDR3 protein, called by TCRdb with MiXCR from the PCR reads. The table has about 17,000 distinct CDR3 sequences, approximately 36% seen once. What these receptors recognize is not known. Sequenced input: CD4+ T cells from blood, cultured in vitro. Every receptor here comes from a human donor who had recovered from COVID-19.

The rearrangement joins TRBV7-8 to TRBJ2-1, with a tentative D call TRBD1 (8 bases). V shed 6 bases and J shed 0 bases, with 24 bases lying between them. This CDR3 contains 19 residues. Germline values: CDR1 SGHVS, CDR2 FQNEAQ. The DNA of the CDR3 is TGTGCCAGCAGTCCAATCCATGCAGGGGGCGGGAGCTCCTACAATGAGCAGTTCTTC. Translation gives CASSPIHAGGGSSYNEQFF.

The rearrangement links TRBV7-3 to TRBJ2-3, with TRBD1 as a possible D gene (6 bases). V was cut by 2 bases and J by 8 bases, with 14 bases left in between. Germline assignment: CDR1 SGHTA and CDR2 FQGTGA. The CDR3 spans 14 residues. The DNA of the CDR3 is TGTGCCAGCAGCTTAGGCTCTGGGGGCAGTACGCAGTATTTT. This translates into CASSLGSGGSTQYF.

This clonotype has only a few counts. V and J are TRBV6-1 and TRBJ1-5, with 7 nucleotides matching TRBD1. Per the germline V gene, CDR1 is MNHNS and CDR2 is SASEGT. J was trimmed by 11 bases and V by 5 bases; bases with no gene match: 9. This CDR3 is 13 amino acids long. CDR3 residues: CASSNSGGSAQHF. In DNA form, the CDR3 reads TGTGCCAGCAGTAATTCAGGGGGATCGGCCCAGCATTTT.

In this sample, this clonotype turned up a few times. It is unclear where the CDR3 begins or ends on the DNA, so no DNA is shown, and the CDR3 is as TCRdb lists it. The V call is TRBV7-5, the J call TRBJ2-7; the table's D gene call, TRBD1, was not cross checked with the DNA. TRBV7-5 represents a pseudogene. The CDR3 is 16 amino acids in total, end residues counted. The CDR3 sequence is CISVSEAFTRGSILYF.

The sample holds a few counts of this clonotype. The chain is built from TRBV20-1 and TRBJ2-5; possible D gene TRBD2, 5 bases. Per germline, CDR1 DFQATT and CDR2 SNEGSKA (reference sequence). V lost 7 bases, J lost 0 bases, and 9 bases lay in between. The CDR3 contains 12 residues. In nucleotides, the CDR3 is TGCAGTGTGTGGCGGGACCAAGAGACCCAGTACTTC. Its translation: CSVWRDQETQYF.

V gene TRBV12-3 or TRBV12-4 combines with J gene TRBJ1-1, with D maybe TRBD1 (6 bases). The CDR3 is 14 residues long. V was cut by 6 bases and J by 6 bases, with 17 bases left in between. CDR3 region: CASRETGYVAEAFF. The CDR3 region has the DNA TGTGCCAGCAGAGAGACAGGATACGTCGCTGAAGCTTTCTTT.

This sequence joins TRBV6-1 and TRBJ2-3; D is possibly TRBD1 or TRBD2 (5 bases each). Trimming shortened V by 8 bases and J by 1 base, and 16 bases separated the two germline ends. The V gene's germline CDR1 is MNHNS and CDR2 SASEGT. The CDR3 totals 15 residues. The CDR3 bases are TGTGCCAGCCAAGGCACCGGGACGGGCACAGATACGCAGTATTTT. Its protein is CASQGTGTGTDTQYF.

V gene TRBV28 combines with J gene TRBJ1-3; D gene unclear. V was cut by 6 bases and J by 4 bases, with 10 bases left in between. Germline CDR1 reads MDHEN; CDR2 reads SYDVKM. The CDR3 is 13 amino acids. DNA of the CDR3: TGTGCCAGCAGCCTTAGGCCCGGAAACACCATATATTTT. Its protein product is CASSLRPGNTIYF.

There are a few counts of this clonotype. This rearrangement joins TRBV24-1 to TRBJ2-3; D might be TRBD2 (6 bases). V lost 4 bases to trimming and J lost 4 bases, with 11 bases between them. The germline gives CDR1 KGHDR, CDR2 SFDVKD. The CDR3 has 14 amino acids. CDR3 nucleotide sequence: TGTGCCACCAGTGACCCTGCGGGGTCAGATACGCAGTATTTT. Its translation: CATSDPAGSDTQYF.

This clonotype has only a few counts. This chain connects TRBV5-1 to TRBJ2-2; 7 bases fit TRBD2. Germline V gene data show CDR1 as SGHRS and CDR2 as YFSETQ. The J segment lost 7 bases and the V segment lost 4 bases, leaving 10 bases of the junction unmatched. CDR3 length: 15 residues. CDR3 region: CASSERAAGDGELFF. CDR3 nucleotides: TGCGCCAGCAGCGAGAGAGCCGCGGGAGACGGGGAGCTGTTTTTT.

The chain couples TRBV29-1 to TRBJ2-7; a weak D match, TRBD2 (7 bases). Between the trimmed V and J ends, which lost 4 bases and 11 bases, there was a span of 24 bases. The CDR3 extends over 14 amino acids. Germline V gene data show CDR1 as SQVTM and CDR2 as ANQGSEA. In DNA, the CDR3 is TGCAGCGTTGTCACACCGGGGGGCCGGAACAACGAGTACTTC. Protein product: CSVVTPGGRNNEYF.

V gene TRBV20-1 combines with J gene TRBJ1-1; D not resolved. Trimming shortened V by 4 bases and J by 2 bases, and 5 bases separated the two germline ends. Germline values: CDR1 DFQATT, CDR2 SNEGSKA (reference sequence). The CDR3 spans 11 residues. This chain's CDR3 is CSAKTNTEAFF. As DNA, the CDR3 is TGCAGTGCTAAGACCAACACTGAAGCTTTCTTT.

The chain links TRBV7-2 to TRBJ2-1; TRBD2 matches at 9 bases. The J segment lost 8 bases and the V segment lost 4 bases, leaving 9 bases of the junction unmatched. The CDR3 contains 15 residues. Looked up from germline, CDR1 is SGHTA and CDR2 is FQGNSA. The CDR3 here is CASSYHSGRSYEQFF. In DNA form, the CDR3 reads TGTGCCAGCAGCTATCATAGCGGGAGATCGTATGAGCAGTTCTTC.

The rearrangement links TRBV27 to TRBJ2-3; TRBD2 matches at 14 bases. Germline V gene lookup returns CDR1 MNHEY and CDR2 SMNVEV (reference sequence). CDR3 size: 18 residues. Trimming cost V 5 bases and J 5 bases; bases outside gene matches: 12. The chain's CDR3 is CASSPPLGLAGEGDTQYF. The CDR3 DNA follows: TGTGCCAGCAGTCCCCCCTTGGGACTAGCGGGAGAGGGAGATACGCAGTATTTT.

V gene TRBV6-5 combines with J gene TRBJ2-3; 9 bases fit TRBD2. The CDR3 is 16 residues long. The V segment lost 2 bases and the J segment 5 bases; nucleotides outside the gene matches: 8. Germline-derived CDR1 and CDR2 are MNHEY and SVGAGI. CDR3: CASSYRKGTSLDTQYF. The CDR3 nucleotides are TGTGCCAGCAGTTACAGAAAAGGGACTAGCTTAGATACGCAGTATTTT.

The V gene is TRBV20-1, the J gene TRBJ1-1, with 12 bases lining up with TRBD1. The CDR3 runs to 14 residues. The V gene end was trimmed by 3 bases and the J gene end by 5 bases; junction bases not matched to a gene: 4. The germline gives CDR1 DFQATT, CDR2 SNEGSKA (reference sequence). In DNA, the CDR3 is TGCAGTGCTAGGGGGGACAGGGGGCAAACTGAAGCTTTCTTT. This translates into CSARGDRGQTEAFF.

J is TRBJ2-1 and V is TRBV6-2 or TRBV6-3, with 9 bases matching TRBD2. The trim removed 7 bases at V and 9 bases at J, leaving 10 bases unmatched. The CDR3 is made up of 14 amino acids. Germline values: CDR1 MNHEY, CDR2 SVGEGT. Written as DNA, the CDR3 is TGTGCCAGCACCTTTAGCGGGAGACGGGGTGAGCAGTTCTTC. It specifies CASTFSGRRGEQFF.

This chain links TRBV20-1 with TRBJ2-5; D is unresolved. With 6 bases removed from V and 2 bases from J, the gap between germline ends came to 7 bases. CDR3 length equals 11 residues. Germline loops: CDR1 DFQATT, CDR2 SNEGSKA (reference sequence). In DNA, the CDR3 is TGCAGTGCAGGCTATCAAGAGACCCAGTACTTC. Residues: CSAGYQETQYF.

This clonotype appeared a single time. The chain is built from TRBV29-1 and TRBJ2-2, with D unresolved. Between the trimmed V and J ends, which lost 6 bases and 5 bases, there was a span of 19 bases. This CDR3 spans 15 amino acids. Germline loops: CDR1 SQVTM, CDR2 ANQGSEA. As DNA, the CDR3 is TGCAGCGTCCTGACATCTTTCGGTTTAACCGGGGAGCTGTTTTTT. It specifies CSVLTSFGLTGELFF.